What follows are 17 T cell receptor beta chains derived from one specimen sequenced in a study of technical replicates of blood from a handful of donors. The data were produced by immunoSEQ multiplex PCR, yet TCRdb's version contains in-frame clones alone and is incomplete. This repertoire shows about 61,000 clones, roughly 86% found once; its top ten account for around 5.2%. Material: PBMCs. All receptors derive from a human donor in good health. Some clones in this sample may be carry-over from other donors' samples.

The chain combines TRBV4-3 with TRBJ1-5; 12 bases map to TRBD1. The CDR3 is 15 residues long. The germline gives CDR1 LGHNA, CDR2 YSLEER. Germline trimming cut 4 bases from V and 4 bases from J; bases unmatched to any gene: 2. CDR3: CASSRDRGRNQPQHF. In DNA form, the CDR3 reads TGCGCCAGCAGCCGGGACAGGGGGCGAAATCAGCCCCAGCATTTT.

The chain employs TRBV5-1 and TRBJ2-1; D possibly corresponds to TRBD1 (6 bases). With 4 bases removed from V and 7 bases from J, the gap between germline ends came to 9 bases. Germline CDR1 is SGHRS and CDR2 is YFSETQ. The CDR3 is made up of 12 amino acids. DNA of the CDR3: TGCGCCAGCAGCCCACAGGGAAATGAGCAGTTCTTC. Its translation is CASSPQGNEQFF.

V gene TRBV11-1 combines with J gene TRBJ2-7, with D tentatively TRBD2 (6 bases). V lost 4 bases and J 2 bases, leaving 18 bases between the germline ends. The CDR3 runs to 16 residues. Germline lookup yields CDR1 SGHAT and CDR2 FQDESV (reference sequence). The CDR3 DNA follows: TGTGCCAGCAGCTCCCTCCGATGGGCGGGAACCTACGAGCAGTACTTC. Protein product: CASSSLRWAGTYEQYF.

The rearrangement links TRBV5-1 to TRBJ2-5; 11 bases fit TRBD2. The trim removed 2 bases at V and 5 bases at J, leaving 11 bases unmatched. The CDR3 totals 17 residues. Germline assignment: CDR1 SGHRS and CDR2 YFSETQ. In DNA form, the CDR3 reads TGCGCCAGCAGCTTTTCCGGGACTAGCGGCCCGGGGGAGACCCAGTACTTC. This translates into CASSFSGTSGPGETQYF.

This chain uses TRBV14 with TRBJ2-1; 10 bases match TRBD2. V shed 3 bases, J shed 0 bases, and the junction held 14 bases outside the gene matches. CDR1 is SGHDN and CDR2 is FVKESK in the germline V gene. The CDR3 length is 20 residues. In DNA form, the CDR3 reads TGTGCCAGCAGCCAGCCCCGGGGTCTAGCGGGAGTGTTCTCCTACAATGAGCAGTTCTTC. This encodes CASSQPRGLAGVFSYNEQFF.

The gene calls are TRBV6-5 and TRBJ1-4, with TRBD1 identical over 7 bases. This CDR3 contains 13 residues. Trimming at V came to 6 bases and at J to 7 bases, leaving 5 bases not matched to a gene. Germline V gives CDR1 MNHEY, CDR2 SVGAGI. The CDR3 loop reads CASRGTALEKLFF. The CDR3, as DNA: TGTGCCAGCAGGGGGACAGCCCTTGAAAAACTGTTTTTT.

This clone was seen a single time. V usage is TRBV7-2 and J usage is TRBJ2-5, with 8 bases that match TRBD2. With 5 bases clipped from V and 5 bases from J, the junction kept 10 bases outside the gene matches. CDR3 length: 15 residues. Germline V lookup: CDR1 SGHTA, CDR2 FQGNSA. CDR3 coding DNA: TGTGCCAGCAGCCCAAGGGTAGCGGGGAGGGAGACCCAGTACTTC. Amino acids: CASSPRVAGRETQYF.

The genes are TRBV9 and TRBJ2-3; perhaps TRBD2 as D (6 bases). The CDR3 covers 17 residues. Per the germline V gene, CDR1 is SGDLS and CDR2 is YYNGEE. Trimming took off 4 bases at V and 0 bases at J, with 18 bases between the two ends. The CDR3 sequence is CASSLRPRGFSTDTQYF. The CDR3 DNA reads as TGTGCCAGCAGCCTACGACCGCGGGGTTTTAGCACAGATACGCAGTATTTT.

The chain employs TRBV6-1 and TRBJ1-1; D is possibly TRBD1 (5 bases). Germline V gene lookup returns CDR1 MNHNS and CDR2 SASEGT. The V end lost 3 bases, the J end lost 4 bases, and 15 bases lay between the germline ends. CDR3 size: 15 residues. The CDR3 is CASSDSLQGGTEAFF. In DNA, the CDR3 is TGTGCCAGCAGTGATTCCCTCCAGGGTGGCACTGAAGCTTTCTTT.

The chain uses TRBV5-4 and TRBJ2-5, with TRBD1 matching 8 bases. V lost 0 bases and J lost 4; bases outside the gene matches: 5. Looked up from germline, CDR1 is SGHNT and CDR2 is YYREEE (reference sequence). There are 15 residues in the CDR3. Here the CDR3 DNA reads TGTGCCAGCAGCTTGGACCAGGGGGCTGGAGAGACCCAGTACTTC. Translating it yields CASSLDQGAGETQYF.

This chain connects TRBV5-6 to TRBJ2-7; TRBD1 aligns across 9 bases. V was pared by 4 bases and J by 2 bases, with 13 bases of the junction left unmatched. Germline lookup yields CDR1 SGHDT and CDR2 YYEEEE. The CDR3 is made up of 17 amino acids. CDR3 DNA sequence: TGTGCCAGCAGCCCAATTATAGGGACAGGGAACCCCTACGAGCAGTACTTC. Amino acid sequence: CASSPIIGTGNPYEQYF.

In nucleotides, the CDR3 is TGTGCCAGCAGAGGGGCAGGGGGCAATGAGCAGTTCTTC. Protein sequence: CASRGAGGNEQFF. The J gene is TRBJ2-1, the V gene TRBV7-2; 7 bases are shared with TRBD1. The CDR3 has 13 amino acids. The germline CDR1 and CDR2 sequences are SGHTA and FQGNSA. V dropped 6 bases and J dropped 6; count of bases not matched to a gene: 5.

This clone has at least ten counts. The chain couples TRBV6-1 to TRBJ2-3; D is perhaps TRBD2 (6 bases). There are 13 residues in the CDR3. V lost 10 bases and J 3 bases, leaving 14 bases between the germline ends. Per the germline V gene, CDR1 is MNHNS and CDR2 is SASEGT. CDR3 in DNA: TGTGCCATACAACCCCGGGAGACAGATACGCAGTATTTT. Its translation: CAIQPRETDTQYF.

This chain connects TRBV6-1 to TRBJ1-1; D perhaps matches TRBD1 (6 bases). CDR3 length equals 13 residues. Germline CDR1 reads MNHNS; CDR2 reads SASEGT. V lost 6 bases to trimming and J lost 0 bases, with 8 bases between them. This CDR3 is CASRQGLNTEAFF. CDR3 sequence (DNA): TGTGCCAGCAGACAGGGACTGAACACTGAAGCTTTCTTT.

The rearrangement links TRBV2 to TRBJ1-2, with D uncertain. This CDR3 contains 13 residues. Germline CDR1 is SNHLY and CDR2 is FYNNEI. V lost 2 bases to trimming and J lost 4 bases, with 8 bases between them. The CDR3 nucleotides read TGTGCCAGCAGTGAATCCGGTATCTATGGCTACACCTTC. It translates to CASSESGIYGYTF.

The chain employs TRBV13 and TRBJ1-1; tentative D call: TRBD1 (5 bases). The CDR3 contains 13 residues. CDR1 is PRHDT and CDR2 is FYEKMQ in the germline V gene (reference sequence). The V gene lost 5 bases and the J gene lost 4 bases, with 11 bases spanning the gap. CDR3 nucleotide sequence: TGTGCCAGCAGCCTGCGGGGGGTCACTGAAGCTTTCTTT. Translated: CASSLRGVTEAFF. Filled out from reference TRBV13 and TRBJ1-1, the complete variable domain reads AAGVIQSPRHLIKEKRETATLKCYPIPRHDTVYWYQQGPGQDPQFLISFYEKMQSDKGSIPDRFSAQQFSDYHSELNMSSLELGDSALYFCASSLRGVTEAFFGQGTRLTVV.

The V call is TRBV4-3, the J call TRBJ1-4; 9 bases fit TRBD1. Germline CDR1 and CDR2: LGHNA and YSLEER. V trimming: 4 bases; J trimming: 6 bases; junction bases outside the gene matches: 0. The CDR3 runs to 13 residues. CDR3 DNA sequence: TGCGCCAGCAGCCGGACAGGGGATGAAAAACTGTTTTTT. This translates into CASSRTGDEKLFF.